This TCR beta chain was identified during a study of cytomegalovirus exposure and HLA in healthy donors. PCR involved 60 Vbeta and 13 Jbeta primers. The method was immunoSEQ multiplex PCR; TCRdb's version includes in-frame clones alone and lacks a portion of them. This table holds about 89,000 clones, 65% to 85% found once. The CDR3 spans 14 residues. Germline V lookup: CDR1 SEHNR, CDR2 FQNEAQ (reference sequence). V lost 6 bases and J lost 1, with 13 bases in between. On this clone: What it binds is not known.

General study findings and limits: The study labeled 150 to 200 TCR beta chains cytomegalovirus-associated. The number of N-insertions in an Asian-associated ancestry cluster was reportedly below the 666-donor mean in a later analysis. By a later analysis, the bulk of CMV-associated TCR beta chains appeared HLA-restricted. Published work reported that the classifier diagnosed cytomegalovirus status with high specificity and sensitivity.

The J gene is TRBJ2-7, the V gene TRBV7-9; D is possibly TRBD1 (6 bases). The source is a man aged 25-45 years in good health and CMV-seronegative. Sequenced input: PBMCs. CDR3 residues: CASSPDRPSYEQYF. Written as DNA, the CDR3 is TGTGCCAGCAGTCCTGACAGGCCGTCCTACGAGCAGTACTTC.